This record looks at one T cell receptor beta chain sequence and its context. The antigen remains unidentified. Repertoires were generated with immunoSEQ multiplex PCR, while TCRdb's copy carries only in-frame clones and drops some. Here the sample spans about 2.1 million clones, about 92% being singletons. These data come from a study of shared clonotypes between healthy human individuals. Notes on the study in general: Sampling included only blood; tissue repertoires likely differ.

The V end was cut by 4 bases, the J end by 6 bases, with 19 bases between. The CDR3 sequence is 15 residues long. The V gene's germline CDR1 is SEHNR and CDR2 FQNEAQ (reference sequence). Selected positively for CCR7 and CD45RO-negative, naive CD8 cells excluded terminally differentiated effector memory CD45RA+ cells. J is TRBJ2-7 and V is TRBV7-9; a possible D gene is TRBD2 (6 bases). What was sequenced was naive CD8+ T cells from PBMCs. This sequence was found in a man aged 18 to 35 in good health. Some clones in this sample may be carry-over from other donors' samples. DNA of the CDR3: TGTGCCAGCAGCTCGCCCGGGACTTTCTCCGCCGAGCAGTACTTC. This encodes CASSSPGTFSAEQYF.